These T cell receptor beta chains were read from a single sample in a study of blood T cell repertoires in COVID-19. TCRdb's copy holds only in-frame clones and misses some; the assay was immunoSEQ multiplex PCR. The sample holds over 250,000 clones, roughly 87% seen once. Sequencing was done on a sample of peripheral blood. The receptors stem from a human donor in a cohort sampled during active COVID-19. Both conserved end residues are trimmed from each CDR3. D genes are given only for firm matches. Size values are once, few and many counts, or a class for expanded clones, and some rows have none.

TRBV29-1	-	once	TRBJ2-1	SVRTGPNEQF
TRBV4-1	TRBD2	-	TRBJ2-1	ASSQEGGLAGYNEQF
TRBV5-1	-	-	TRBJ2-1	ASRNPGVDNEQF
TRBV11-1	-	-	TRBJ2-7	ASSPRGGSSYEQY
TRBV27	-	-	TRBJ1-2	ASRSTGVGYT
TRBV5-1	TRBD1	once	TRBJ2-3	ASSSRQGLDTQY
TRBV9	-	-	TRBJ2-5	ASSVSPSGQETQY
TRBV7-2	TRBD1	-	TRBJ1-1	ASSRQAGTATEAF
TRBV10-1	-	-	TRBJ2-3	ASSDSSDTQY
TRBV14	-	once	TRBJ2-7	ASSSYNEQY
TRBV5-5	-	-	TRBJ2-1	ASSWSSSVTPYNEQF
TRBV6-5	-	-	TRBJ1-6	ASSFSGTLLPLH
TRBV15	-	-	TRBJ2-1	ATSRAMGYEQF
TRBV2	TRBD2	-	TRBJ2-3	ASSPIAGGTDTQY
TRBV19	-	-	TRBJ2-6	ASSQGRRAGANVLT
TRBV7-8	-	-	TRBJ2-7	ASSPGEEAYEQY
TRBV11-2	-	-	TRBJ2-1	ASSFYPGVGESDEQF
TRBV3-1/TRBV3-2	-	-	TRBJ2-6	ASSRHLSGSGANVLT
TRBV15	-	-	TRBJ1-5	ATSRVGGLSNQPQH
TRBV29-1	TRBD1	-	TRBJ1-1	SAWDRRHTEAF
TRBV12-3/TRBV12-4	-	-	TRBJ2-7	ASSLEAPYEQY
TRBV9	TRBD2	-	TRBJ2-1	ASSVAPTGGVNEQF
TRBV14	TRBD2	-	TRBJ2-1	ASSQPRTSGRDNEQF
TRBV7-9	TRBD2	-	TRBJ2-1	ASSPRTSGTVSSYNEQF
TRBV11-3	-	-	TRBJ2-2	ASSLSRYAGELF
TRBV28	TRBD1	-	TRBJ2-3	ASSRDRGMNTQY
TRBV5-6	-	-	TRBJ1-5	ASSRSRYSNQPQH
TRBV6-2/TRBV6-3	TRBD2	-	TRBJ2-1	ASSYGGLPYNEQF
TRBV12-3/TRBV12-4	-	-	TRBJ2-7	ASSEQEYEQY
TRBV19	-	-	TRBJ2-6	ASSPQISGANVLT
TRBV20-1	TRBD2	-	TRBJ2-1	SASMLAGLPNEQF
TRBV7-2	-	once	TRBJ2-5	ASSTTTEETQY
TRBV18	TRBD1	-	TRBJ1-2	ASSPGTGLYGYT
TRBV12-3/TRBV12-4	TRBD2	-	TRBJ2-7	ASSLGGGYEQY
TRBV7-3	TRBD1	once	TRBJ1-2	ASSLIGGLRPIGTGEAGYT
TRBV12-3/TRBV12-4	-	-	TRBJ1-2	ASSHRRLGGYT
TRBV12-3/TRBV12-4	-	-	TRBJ2-3	ASSLTGADTQY
TRBV18	-	-	TRBJ1-1	ASSLLDTQNTEAF
TRBV7-9	TRBD2	-	TRBJ2-3	ASSSLMSRLAEEDTQY
TRBV6-5	-	-	TRBJ2-1	ASSYRGISDEQF
TRBV7-9	-	-	TRBJ2-2	ASSSSGPWLF
TRBV19	TRBD2	once	TRBJ2-1	ASSIPRQLAGSYNEQF
TRBV12-3/TRBV12-4	-	-	TRBJ1-5	ASSQPDQGPQH
TRBV18	-	-	TRBJ2-1	ASSGQSNGEQF
TRBV7-9	-	-	TRBJ1-1	ASSLLGVQGQAF
TRBV6-5	-	once	TRBJ1-3	ASSYDGLRSGNTIY
TRBV6-5	TRBD1	once	TRBJ2-7	ASRGTGRLKQY
TRBV2	-	-	TRBJ2-1	ASRRDAHNEQF
TRBV12-3/TRBV12-4	-	-	TRBJ1-2	ASSLMGSQSYT
TRBV30	-	-	TRBJ2-1	AWSGGIFDNEQF
TRBV2	TRBD1	-	TRBJ1-2	ASSLRDRGNGYT
TRBV24-1	TRBD2	once	TRBJ2-5	ATSDPGASGRAQY
TRBV5-5	-	once	TRBJ1-1	ASSLEAGGTEAF
TRBV2	TRBD2	once	TRBJ2-7	ASRYRGGRSYEQY
TRBV28	-	once	TRBJ1-1	ATQAALFEAF
TRBV27	TRBD2	-	TRBJ2-2	ASSFWLAGRTGELF
TRBV6-2/TRBV6-3	TRBD2	-	TRBJ2-7	ASSGTQTSLAYEQY